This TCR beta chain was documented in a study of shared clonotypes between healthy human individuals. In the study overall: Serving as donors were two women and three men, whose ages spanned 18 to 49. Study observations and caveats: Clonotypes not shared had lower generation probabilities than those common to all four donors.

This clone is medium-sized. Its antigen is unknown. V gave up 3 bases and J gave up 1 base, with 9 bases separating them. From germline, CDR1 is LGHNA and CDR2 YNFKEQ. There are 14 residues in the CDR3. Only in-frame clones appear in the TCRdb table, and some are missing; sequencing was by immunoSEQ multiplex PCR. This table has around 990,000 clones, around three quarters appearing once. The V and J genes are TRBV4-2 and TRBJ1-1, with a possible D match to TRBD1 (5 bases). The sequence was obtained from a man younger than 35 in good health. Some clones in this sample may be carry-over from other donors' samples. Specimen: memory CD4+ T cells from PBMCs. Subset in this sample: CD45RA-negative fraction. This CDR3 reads CASSQGGTNTEAFF. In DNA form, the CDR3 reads TGTGCCAGCAGCCAGGGGGGAACGAACACTGAAGCTTTCTTT.